This entry lists 4 T cell receptor beta chains sequenced from one sample in a study of T cell repertoires in ileal Crohn's disease. Assay used: immunoSEQ multiplex PCR; TCRdb lists only in-frame clones, some missing. The table has roughly 14,000 clones, 60% to 85% seen once. What was sequenced was ileal tissue. The receptors come from an adult with Crohn's disease.

V is TRBV7-8 and J is TRBJ1-5, with D perhaps TRBD1 (6 bases). The CDR3 has 15 amino acids. Trimming removed 5 bases at V and 5 bases at J, with 16 bases between. Germline loops: CDR1 SGHVS, CDR2 FQNEAQ. Here the CDR3 reads CASSPTGSRDQPQHF. CDR3 sequence (DNA): TGTGCCAGCAGCCCCACAGGGAGCCGGGATCAGCCCCAGCATTTT. The whole variable domain, filled in from reference TRBV7-8 and TRBJ1-5, reads GAGVSQSPRYKVAKRGQDVALRCDPISGHVSLFWYQQALGQGPEFLTYFQNEAQLDKSGLPSDRFFAERPEGSVSTLKIQRTQQEDSAVYLCASSPTGSRDQPQHFGDGTRLSIL.

V and J are TRBV30 and TRBJ1-2; 8 nucleotides agree with TRBD1. The germline V gene has CDR1 GTSNPN and CDR2 SVGIG (reference sequence). The CDR3 contains 17 residues. The trim removed 3 bases at V and 7 bases at J, leaving 19 bases unmatched. This chain's CDR3 is CAWRRIMNRGSLGGYTF. Here the CDR3 DNA reads TGTGCCTGGAGACGTATTATGAACAGGGGGAGCCTTGGTGGCTACACCTTC.

The chain carries TRBV30 and TRBJ2-5; 9 bases line up with TRBD1. The CDR3 has 12 amino acids. V shed 7 bases, J shed 5 bases, and the junction held 5 bases outside the gene matches. The germline V gene has CDR1 GTSNPN and CDR2 SVGIG (reference sequence). The CDR3 DNA follows: TGTGCCTATGGACAGGGGAGGGAGACCCAGTACTTC. This sequence encodes CAYGQGRETQYF.

The V gene is TRBV18, the J gene TRBJ2-7; 8 positions agree with TRBD2. This CDR3 is 13 amino acids long. The V and J ends lost 6 bases and 7 bases, in that order; junction bases with no gene match: 8. Germline assignment: CDR1 KGHSH and CDR2 LQKENI. The CDR3 region is CASSPNPGGEQYF. CDR3 bases: TGTGCCAGCTCGCCCAATCCGGGGGGGGAGCAGTACTTC.